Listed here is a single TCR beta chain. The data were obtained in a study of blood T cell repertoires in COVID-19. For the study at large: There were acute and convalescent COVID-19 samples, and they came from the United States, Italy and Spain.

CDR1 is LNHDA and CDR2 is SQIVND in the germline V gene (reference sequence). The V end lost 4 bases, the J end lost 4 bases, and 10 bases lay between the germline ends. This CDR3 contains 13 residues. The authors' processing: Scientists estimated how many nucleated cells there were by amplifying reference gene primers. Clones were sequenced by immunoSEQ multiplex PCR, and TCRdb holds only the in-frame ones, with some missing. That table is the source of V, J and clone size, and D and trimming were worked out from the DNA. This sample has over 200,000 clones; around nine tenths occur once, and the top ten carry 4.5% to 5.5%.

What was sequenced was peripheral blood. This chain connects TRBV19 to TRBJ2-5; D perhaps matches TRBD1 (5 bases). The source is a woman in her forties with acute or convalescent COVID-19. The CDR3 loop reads CASSNQGRETQYF. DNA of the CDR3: TGTGCCAGTAGTAACCAGGGTCGAGAGACCCAGTACTTC.